This T cell receptor beta chain was captured in a study of cytomegalovirus exposure and HLA in healthy donors. Whole-study results and caveats: There was a cluster of highly shared sequence variants that was likely a sequencing artifact.

In the PCR, 60 Vbeta and 13 Jbeta primers were used. The method was immunoSEQ multiplex PCR; TCRdb's version includes in-frame clones alone and lacks a portion of them. The repertoire holds around 200,000 clones, with roughly 89% as singletons. For this clone: Its specificity is unknown.

V shed 4 bases and J 2 bases; nucleotides not matched to a gene: 7. The CDR3 is 15 residues long. Looked up from germline, CDR1 is KGHSH and CDR2 is LQKENI. Sequencing was done on a sample of PBMCs. The chain couples TRBV18 to TRBJ2-5, with 7 bases matching TRBD1. This receptor was taken from a woman younger than 30 in good health and CMV-seronegative. The CDR3 spells CASSRDRALQETQYF. For the CDR3, the DNA is TGTGCCAGCTCACGTGACAGGGCCTTACAAGAGACCCAGTACTTC.